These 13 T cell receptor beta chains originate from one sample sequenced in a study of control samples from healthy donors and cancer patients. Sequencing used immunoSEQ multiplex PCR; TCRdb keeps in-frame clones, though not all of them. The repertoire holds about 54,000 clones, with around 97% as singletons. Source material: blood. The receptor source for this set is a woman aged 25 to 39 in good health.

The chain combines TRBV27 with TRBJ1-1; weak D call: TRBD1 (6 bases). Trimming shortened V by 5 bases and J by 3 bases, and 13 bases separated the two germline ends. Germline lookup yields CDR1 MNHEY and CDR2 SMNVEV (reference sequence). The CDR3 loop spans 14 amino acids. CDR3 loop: CASSLRGEYTEAFF. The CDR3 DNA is TGTGCCAGCAGTCTCAGGGGAGAGTACACTGAAGCTTTCTTT.

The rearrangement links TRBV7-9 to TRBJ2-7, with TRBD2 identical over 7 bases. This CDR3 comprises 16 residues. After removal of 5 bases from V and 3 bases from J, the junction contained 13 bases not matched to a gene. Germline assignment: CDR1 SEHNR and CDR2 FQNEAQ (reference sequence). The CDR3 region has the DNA TGTGCCAGCAGCCTCAACGTGGGGACTACACTCTACGAGCAGTACTTC. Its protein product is CASSLNVGTTLYEQYF.

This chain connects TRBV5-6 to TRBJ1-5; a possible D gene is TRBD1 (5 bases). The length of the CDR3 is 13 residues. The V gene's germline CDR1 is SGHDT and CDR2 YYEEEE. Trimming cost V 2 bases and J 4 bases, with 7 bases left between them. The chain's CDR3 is CASSFWGNQPQHF. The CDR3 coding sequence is TGTGCCAGCAGCTTTTGGGGGAATCAGCCCCAGCATTTT.

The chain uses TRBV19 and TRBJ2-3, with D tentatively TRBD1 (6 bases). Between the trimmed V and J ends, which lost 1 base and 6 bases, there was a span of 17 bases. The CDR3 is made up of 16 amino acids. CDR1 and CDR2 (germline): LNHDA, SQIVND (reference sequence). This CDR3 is CASSIAGGASSDTQYF. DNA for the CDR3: TGTGCCAGTAGTATAGCTGGGGGCGCCAGCTCGGATACGCAGTATTTT.

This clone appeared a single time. The CDR3 DNA is TGTGCCAGCAGTTACTCGGGTTTAGATACGCAGTATTTT. Translating gives CASSYSGLDTQYF. V usage is TRBV6-5 and J usage is TRBJ2-3; D gene unclear. This CDR3 has 13 amino acids. Per the germline V gene, CDR1 is MNHEY and CDR2 is SVGAGI. Trimming took off 0 bases at V and 5 bases at J, with 6 bases between the two ends.

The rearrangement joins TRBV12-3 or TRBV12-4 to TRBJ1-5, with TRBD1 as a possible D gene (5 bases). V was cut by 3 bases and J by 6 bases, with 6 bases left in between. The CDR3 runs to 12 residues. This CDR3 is CASSFGGQPQHF. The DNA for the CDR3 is TGTGCCAGCAGTTTCGGGGGTCAGCCCCAGCATTTT.

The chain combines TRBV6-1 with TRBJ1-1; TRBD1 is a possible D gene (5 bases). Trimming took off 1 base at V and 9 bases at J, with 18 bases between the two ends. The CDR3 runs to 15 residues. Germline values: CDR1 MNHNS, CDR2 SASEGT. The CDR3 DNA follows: TGTGCCAGCAGTGAAGAGGGACTAAGGGGCCAAAAAGCTTTCTTT. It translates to CASSEEGLRGQKAFF.

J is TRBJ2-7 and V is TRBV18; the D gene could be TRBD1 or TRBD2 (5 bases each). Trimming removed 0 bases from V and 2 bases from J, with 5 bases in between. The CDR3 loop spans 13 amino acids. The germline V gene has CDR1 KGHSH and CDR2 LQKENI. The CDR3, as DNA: TGTGCCAGCTCACCACCGGGGGCCTACGAGCAGTACTTC. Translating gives CASSPPGAYEQYF.

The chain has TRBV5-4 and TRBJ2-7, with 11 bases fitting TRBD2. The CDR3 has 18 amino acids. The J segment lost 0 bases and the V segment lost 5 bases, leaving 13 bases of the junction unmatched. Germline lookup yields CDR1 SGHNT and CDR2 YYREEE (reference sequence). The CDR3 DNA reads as TGTGCCAGCAGTTCTCTACACCCCGGGACTAGCGGCTCCTACGAGCAGTACTTC. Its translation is CASSSLHPGTSGSYEQYF.

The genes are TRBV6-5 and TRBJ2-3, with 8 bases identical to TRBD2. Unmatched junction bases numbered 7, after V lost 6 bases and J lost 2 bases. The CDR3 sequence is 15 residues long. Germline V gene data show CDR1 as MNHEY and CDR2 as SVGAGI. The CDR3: CASSTRGGTTDTQYF. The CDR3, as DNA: TGTGCCAGCAGCACCCGGGGGGGGACCACAGATACGCAGTATTTT.

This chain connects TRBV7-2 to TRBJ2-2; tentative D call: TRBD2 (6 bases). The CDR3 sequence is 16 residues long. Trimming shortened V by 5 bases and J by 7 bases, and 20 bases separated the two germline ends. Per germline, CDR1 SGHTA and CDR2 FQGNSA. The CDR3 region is CASSIDPRELNGELFF. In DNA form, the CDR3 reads TGTGCCAGCAGCATAGATCCCCGGGAGTTGAACGGGGAGCTGTTTTTT.

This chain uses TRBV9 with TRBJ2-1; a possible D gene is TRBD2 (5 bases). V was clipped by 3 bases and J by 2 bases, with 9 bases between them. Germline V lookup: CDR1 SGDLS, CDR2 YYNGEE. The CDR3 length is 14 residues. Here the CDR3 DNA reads TGTGCCAGCAGCGCCACTAGAGCCTACAATGAGCAGTTCTTC. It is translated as CASSATRAYNEQFF.

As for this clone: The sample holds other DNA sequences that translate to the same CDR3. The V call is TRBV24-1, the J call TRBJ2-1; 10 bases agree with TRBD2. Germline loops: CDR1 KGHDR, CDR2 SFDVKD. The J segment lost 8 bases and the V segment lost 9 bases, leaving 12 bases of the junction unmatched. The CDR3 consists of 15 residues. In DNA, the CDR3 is TGTGCCACCTCCTTGCCGGGACTAGCGCTAGATGAGCAGTTCTTC. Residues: CATSLPGLALDEQFF.